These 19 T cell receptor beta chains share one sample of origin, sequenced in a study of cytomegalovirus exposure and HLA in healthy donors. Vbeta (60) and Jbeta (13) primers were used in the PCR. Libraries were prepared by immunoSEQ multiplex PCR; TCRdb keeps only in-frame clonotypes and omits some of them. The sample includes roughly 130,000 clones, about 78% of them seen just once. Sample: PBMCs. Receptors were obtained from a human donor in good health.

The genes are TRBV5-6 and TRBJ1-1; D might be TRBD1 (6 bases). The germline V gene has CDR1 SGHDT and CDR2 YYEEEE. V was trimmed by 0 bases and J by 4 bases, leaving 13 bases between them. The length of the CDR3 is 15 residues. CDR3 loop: CASSLAFGRGTEAFF. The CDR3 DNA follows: TGTGCCAGCAGCTTGGCCTTCGGCAGGGGCACTGAAGCTTTCTTT.

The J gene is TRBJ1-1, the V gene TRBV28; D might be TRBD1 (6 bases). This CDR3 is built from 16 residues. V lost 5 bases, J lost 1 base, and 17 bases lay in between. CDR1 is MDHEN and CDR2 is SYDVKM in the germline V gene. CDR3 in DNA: TGTGCCAGCAGTCAGGAACACAGGGAGGGGAACACTGAAGCTTTCTTT. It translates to CASSQEHREGNTEAFF.

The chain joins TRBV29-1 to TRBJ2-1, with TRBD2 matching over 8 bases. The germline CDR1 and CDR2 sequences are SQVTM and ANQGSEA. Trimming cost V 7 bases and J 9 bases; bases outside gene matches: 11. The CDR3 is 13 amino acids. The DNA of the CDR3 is TGCAGCGGCCAACTTAGGGCGGGGGGTGAGCAGTTCTTC. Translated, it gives CSGQLRAGGEQFF.

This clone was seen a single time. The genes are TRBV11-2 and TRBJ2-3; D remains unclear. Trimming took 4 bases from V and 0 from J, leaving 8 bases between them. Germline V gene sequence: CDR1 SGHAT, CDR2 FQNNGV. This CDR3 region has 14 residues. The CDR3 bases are TGTGCCAGCAGCTCCCCAGCGAGCACAGATACGCAGTATTTT. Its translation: CASSSPASTDTQYF.

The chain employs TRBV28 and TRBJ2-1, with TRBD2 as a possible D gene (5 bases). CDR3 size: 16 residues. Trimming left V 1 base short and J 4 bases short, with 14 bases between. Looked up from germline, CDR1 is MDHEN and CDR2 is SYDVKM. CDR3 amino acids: CASSLSRAVGYNEQFF. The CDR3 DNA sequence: TGTGCCAGCAGTTTATCGAGGGCCGTGGGGTACAATGAGCAGTTCTTC.

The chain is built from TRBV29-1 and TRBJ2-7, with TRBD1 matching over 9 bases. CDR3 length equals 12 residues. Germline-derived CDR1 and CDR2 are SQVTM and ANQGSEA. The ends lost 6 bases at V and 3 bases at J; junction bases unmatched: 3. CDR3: CSVGQGVYEQYF. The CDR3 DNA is TGCAGCGTGGGACAGGGAGTCTACGAGCAGTACTTC.

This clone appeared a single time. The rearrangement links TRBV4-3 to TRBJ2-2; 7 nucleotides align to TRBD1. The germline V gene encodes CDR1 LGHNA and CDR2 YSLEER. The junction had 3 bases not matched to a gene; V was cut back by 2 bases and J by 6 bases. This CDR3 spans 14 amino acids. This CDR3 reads CASSQRGLSGELFF. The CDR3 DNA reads TGCGCCAGCAGCCAAAGGGGGCTCTCCGGGGAGCTGTTTTTT.

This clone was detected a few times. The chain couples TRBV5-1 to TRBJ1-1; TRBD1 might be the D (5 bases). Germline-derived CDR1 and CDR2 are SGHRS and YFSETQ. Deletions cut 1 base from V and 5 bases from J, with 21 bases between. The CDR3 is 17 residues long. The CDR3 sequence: CASSLMGLGLGLTEAFF. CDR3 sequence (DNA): TGCGCCAGCAGCTTGATGGGACTTGGCTTAGGGCTTACTGAAGCTTTCTTT.

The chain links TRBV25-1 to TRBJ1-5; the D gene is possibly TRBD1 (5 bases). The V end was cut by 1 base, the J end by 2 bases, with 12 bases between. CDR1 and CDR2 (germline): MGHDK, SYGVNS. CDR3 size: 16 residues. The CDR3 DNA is TGTGCCAGCAGTGAATCTCTTTGGGGGGGCAATCAGCCCCAGCATTTT. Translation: CASSESLWGGNQPQHF. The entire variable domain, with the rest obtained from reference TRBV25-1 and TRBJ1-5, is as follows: EADIYQTPRYLVIGTGKKITLECSQTMGHDKMYWYQQDPGMELHLIHYSYGVNSTEKGDLSSESTVSRIRTEHFPLTLESARPSHTSQYLCASSESLWGGNQPQHFGDGTRLSIL.

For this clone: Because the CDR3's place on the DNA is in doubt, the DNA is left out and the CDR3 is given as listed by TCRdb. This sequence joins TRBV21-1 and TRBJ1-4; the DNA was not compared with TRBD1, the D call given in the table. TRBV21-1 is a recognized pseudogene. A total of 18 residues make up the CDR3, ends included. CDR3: CASSKVGQGSPTNEKLFF.

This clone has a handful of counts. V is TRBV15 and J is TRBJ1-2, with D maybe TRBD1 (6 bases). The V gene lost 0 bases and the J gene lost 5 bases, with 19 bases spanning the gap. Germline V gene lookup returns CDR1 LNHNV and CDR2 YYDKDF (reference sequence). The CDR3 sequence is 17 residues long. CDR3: CATSRDLRGGAPYGYTF. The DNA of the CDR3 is TGTGCCACCAGCAGAGATCTGCGGGGGGGGGCCCCTTATGGCTACACCTTC. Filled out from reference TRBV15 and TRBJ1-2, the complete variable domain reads DAMVIQNPRYQVTQFGKPVTLSCSQTLNHNVMYWYQQKSSQAPKLLFHYYDKDFNNEADTPDNFQSRRPNTSFCFLDIRSPGLGDTAMYLCATSRDLRGGAPYGYTFGSGTRLTVV.

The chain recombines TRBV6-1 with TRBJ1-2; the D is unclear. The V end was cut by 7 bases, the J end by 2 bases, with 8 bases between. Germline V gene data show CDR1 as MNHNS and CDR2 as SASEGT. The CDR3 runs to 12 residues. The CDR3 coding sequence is TGTGCCAGCATGAGGCAGAACTATGGCTACACCTTC. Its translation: CASMRQNYGYTF.

CDR3 nucleotides: TGTGCCAGCAGTCATCTACAGGGGATACCCTACGAGCAGTACTTC. This translates into CASSHLQGIPYEQYF. The genes are TRBV28 and TRBJ2-7, with 7 bases fitting TRBD1. J gave up 2 bases and V 5 bases, and 9 bases lay outside the gene matches. Per germline, CDR1 MDHEN and CDR2 SYDVKM. The CDR3 spans 15 residues.

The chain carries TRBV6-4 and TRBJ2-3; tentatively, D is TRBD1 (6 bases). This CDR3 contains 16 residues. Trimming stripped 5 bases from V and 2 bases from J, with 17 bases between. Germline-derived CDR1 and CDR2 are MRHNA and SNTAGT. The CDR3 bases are TGTGCCAGCAGTTACAGGGTTGGTGATCCCACAGATACGCAGTATTTT. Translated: CASSYRVGDPTDTQYF.

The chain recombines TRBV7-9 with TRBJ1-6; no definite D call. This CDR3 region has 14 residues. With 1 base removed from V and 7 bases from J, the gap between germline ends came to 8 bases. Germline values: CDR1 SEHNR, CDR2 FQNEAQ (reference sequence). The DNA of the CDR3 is TGTGCCAGCAGCTTAGATCCGGGAAATTCACCCCTCCACTTT. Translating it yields CASSLDPGNSPLHF. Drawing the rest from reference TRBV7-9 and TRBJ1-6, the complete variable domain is DTGVSQNPRHKITKRGQNVTFRCDPISEHNRLYWYRQTLGQGPEFLTYFQNEAQLEKSRLLSDRFSAERPKGSFSTLEIQRTEQGDSAMYLCASSLDPGNSPLHFGNGTRLTVT.

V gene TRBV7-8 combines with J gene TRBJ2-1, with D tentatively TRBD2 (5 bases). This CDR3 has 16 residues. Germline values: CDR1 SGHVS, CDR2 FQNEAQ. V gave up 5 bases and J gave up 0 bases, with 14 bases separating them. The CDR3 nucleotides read TGTGCCAGCAGCCCACGGGCGGGTAGCTCCTACAATGAGCAGTTCTTC. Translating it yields CASSPRAGSSYNEQFF.

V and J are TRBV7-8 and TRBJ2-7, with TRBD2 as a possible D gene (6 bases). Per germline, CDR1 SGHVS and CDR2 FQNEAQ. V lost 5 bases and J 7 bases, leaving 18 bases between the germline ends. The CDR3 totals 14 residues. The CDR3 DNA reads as TGTGCCAGCAGCCAAACCTGGGGGGTAGGGGAGCAGTACTTC. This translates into CASSQTWGVGEQYF.

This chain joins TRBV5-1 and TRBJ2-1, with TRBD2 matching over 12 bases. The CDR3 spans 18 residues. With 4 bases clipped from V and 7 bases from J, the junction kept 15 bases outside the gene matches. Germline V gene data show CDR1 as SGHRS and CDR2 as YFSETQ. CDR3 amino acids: CASSPRATSGSPRNEQFF. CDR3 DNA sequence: TGCGCCAGCAGCCCGAGGGCGACTAGCGGGAGTCCGAGAAATGAGCAGTTCTTC.

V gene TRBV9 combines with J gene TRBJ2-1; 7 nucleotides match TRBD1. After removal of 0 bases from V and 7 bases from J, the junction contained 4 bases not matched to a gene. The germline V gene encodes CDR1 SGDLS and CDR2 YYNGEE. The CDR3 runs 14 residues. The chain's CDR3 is CASSVGGTVNEQFF. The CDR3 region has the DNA TGTGCCAGCAGCGTAGGGGGGACAGTTAATGAGCAGTTCTTC.